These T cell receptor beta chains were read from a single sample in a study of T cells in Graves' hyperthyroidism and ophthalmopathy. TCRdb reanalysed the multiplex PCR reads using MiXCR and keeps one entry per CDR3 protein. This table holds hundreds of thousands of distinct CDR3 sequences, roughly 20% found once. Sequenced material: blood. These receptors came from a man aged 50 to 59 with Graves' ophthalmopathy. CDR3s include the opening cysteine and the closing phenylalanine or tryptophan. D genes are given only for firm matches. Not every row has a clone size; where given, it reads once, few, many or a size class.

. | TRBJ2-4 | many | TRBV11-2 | TGTGCCAGCAGCTTAGCCCCCTCCGACAGGTCTATTCAGTACTTC | CASSLAPSDRSIQYF
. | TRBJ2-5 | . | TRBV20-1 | TGCAGTGCCCAAAATACAGTCACACCCCAAGAGACCCAGTACTTC | CSAQNTVTPQETQYF
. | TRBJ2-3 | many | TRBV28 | TGTGCCAGCAGACTGACAGAGACCACAGATACGCAGTATTTT | CASRLTETTDTQYF
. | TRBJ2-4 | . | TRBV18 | TGTGCCAGCTCACCACCGCAGGTTTTAGCCAAAAACATTCAGTACTTC | CASSPPQVLAKNIQYF
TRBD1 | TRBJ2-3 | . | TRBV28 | TGTGCCAGCAGTCGGACAGGGACCTCAACAGATACGCAGTATTTT | CASSRTGTSTDTQYF
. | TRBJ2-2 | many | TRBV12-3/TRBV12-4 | TGTGCCAGCAGTCTAAGACCGGGACAGAACACCGGGGAGCTGTTTTTT | CASSLRPGQNTGELFF
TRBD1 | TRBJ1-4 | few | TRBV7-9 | TGTGCCAGCGGACAGGGCTCGACTAATGAAAAACTGTTTTTT | CASGQGSTNEKLFF
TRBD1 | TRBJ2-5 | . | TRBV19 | TGTGCCAGTAGTACCAACAGGGGTGTTCAAGAGACCCAGTACTTC | CASSTNRGVQETQYF
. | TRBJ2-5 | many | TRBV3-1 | TGTGCCAGCAGCCCGACTAAGGAGACCCAGTACTTC | CASSPTKETQYF
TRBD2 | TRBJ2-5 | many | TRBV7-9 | TGTGCCAGCAGTCTAAGGGAACCAGCGGGAGGGCGAGGGAGCCAAGAGACCCAGTACTTC | CASSLREPAGGRGSQETQYF
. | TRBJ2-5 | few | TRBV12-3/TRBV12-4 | TGTGCCAGCAGACCAAACGGACTCGAGACCCAGTACTTC | CASRPNGLETQYF
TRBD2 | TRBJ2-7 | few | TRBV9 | TGTGCCAGCAGCGTAGGAGTGCGGGAGGGAAGCGAGCAGTACTTC | CASSVGVREGSEQYF
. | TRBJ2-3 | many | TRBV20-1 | TGCAGTGCTAGAGTCTCTACTACCCCCACAGATACGCAGTATTTT | CSARVSTTPTDTQYF
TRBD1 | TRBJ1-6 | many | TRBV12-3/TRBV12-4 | TGTGCCAGCAGTTTAGGGTTGTCGAGGACAGGGAATAATTCACCCCTCCACTTT | CASSLGLSRTGNNSPLHF
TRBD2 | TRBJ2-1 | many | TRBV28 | TGTGCCAGCAGTTTGGGGGGGACCATCATCATCAATGAGCAGTTCTTC | CASSLGGTIIINEQFF
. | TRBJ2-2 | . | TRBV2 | TGTGCCAGCATGGCGGCGAACACCGGGGAGCTGTTTTTT | CASMAANTGELFF
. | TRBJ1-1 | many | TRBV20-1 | TGCAGTGCTAGAACGGGGAAGAACACTGAAGCTTTCTTT | CSARTGKNTEAFF
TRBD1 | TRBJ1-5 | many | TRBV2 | TGTGCCAGCAGTGGGTGGGGGACAGGCTTGGCAGGGCCCTCGCCCCAGCATTTT | CASSGWGTGLAGPSPQHF
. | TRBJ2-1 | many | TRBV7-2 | TGTGCCAGCAGCTTAAACGGGGCCTACAATGAGCAGTTCTTC | CASSLNGAYNEQFF
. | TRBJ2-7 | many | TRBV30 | TGTGCCGGACGGCAGGATCTCTCTCTCGAGCAGTACTTC | CAGRQDLSLEQYF
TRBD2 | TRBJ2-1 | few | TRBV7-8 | TGTGCCAGCAGCGTCGGGACTAGCTTGGAGCAGTTCTTC | CASSVGTSLEQFF
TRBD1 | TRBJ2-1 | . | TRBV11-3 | TGTGCCAGCAGCTTAGGACAGGGGTGGTCCAATGAGCAGTTCTTC | CASSLGQGWSNEQFF
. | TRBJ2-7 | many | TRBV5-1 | TGCGCCAGCAGCCTGAACAGGGTTTCCTACGAGCAGTACTTC | CASSLNRVSYEQYF
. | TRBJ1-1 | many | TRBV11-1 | TGTGCCAGCAGCGACAAGGCGGGATTTGAAGCTTTCTTT | CASSDKAGFEAFF
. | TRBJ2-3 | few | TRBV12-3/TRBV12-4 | TGTGCCAGCAGTCCACCGGGACGGAAGAGCAAGCAGTATTTT | CASSPPGRKSKQYF
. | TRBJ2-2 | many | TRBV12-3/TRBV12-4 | TGTGCCAGCAGTCCCGCCGGGAAGAACACCGGGGAGCTGTTTTTT | CASSPAGKNTGELFF
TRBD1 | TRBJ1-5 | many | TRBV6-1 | TGTGCCAGCAGTGTGACAGGGGGCACAAGCAATCAGCCCCAGCATTTT | CASSVTGGTSNQPQHF
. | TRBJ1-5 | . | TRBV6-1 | TGTGCCAGCAATTTCGGAGGGCCCAGTAGCAATCAGCCCCAGCATTTT | CASNFGGPSSNQPQHF
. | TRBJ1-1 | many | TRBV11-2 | TGTGCCAGCAGCTTAGATGTGAACACTGAAGCTTTCTTT | CASSLDVNTEAFF
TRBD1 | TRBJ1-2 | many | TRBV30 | TGTGCCTGGAGTGGACAGGGAGGTTATGGCTACACCTTC | CAWSGQGGYGYTF
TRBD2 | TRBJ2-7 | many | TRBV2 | TGTGCCAGCAGGCCGGGACTAGCGGGAGGGCACGAGCAGTACTTC | CASRPGLAGGHEQYF
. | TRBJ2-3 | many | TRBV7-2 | TGTGCCAGCAGCTTAGACCGGGCAGATACGCAGTATTTT | CASSLDRADTQYF
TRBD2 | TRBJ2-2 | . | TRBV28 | TGTGCCAGCAGTTTAAACCGTGTCCAGCGGGAAAGGACCGGGGAGCTGTTTTTT | CASSLNRVQRERTGELFF
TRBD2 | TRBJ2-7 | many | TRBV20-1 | TGCAGTGCTGAGTCCGGGACTAGCGGGATTGAGCAGTACTTC | CSAESGTSGIEQYF
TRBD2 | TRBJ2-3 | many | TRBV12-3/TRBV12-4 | TGTGCCAGCAACCGGCCGGGACTAGTAGATACGCAGTATTTT | CASNRPGLVDTQYF
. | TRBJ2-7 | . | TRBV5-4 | TGTGCCAGCAGCCCCGACAGGCACGAGCAGTACTTC | CASSPDRHEQYF
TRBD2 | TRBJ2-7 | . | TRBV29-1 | TGCAGCGTTGGGCTAGCGGGAGGGCCGGGGCAGTACTTC | CSVGLAGGPGQYF
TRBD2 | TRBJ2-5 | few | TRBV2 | TGTGCCAGCATGAGGACTAGCGGGATAGGGGAGACCCAGTACTTC | CASMRTSGIGETQYF
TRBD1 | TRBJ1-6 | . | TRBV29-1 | TGCAGCTTTTTTGGATCAGGGACAGGGGATTCACCCCTCCACTTT | CSFFGSGTGDSPLHF
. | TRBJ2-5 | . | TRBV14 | TGTGCCAGCAGCGGTCAGGGGTGGGGGACCCAGTACTTC | CASSGQGWGTQYF
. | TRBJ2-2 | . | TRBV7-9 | TGTGCCAGCAGGCTGGGGAATACCGGGGAGCTGTTTTTT | CASRLGNTGELFF
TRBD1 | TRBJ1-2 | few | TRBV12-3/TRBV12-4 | TGTGCCAGCAGAAAGGACAGGGGGCACTATGGCTACACCTTC | CASRKDRGHYGYTF
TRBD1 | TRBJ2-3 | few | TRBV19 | TGTGCCAGTAGTTTACAGACAGGGGCGGGCACAGATACGCAGTATTTT | CASSLQTGAGTDTQYF
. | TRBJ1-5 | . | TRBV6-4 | TGTGCCAGGGGGCAAGCCGGCAATCAGCCCCAGCATTTT | CARGQAGNQPQHF
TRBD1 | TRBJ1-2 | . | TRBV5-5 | TGTGCCAGCAGCGGAGCAGACAGGGAGTATAACTATGGCTACACCTTC | CASSGADREYNYGYTF
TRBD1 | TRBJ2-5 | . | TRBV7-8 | TGTGCCAGCAGCTTGGACAGGGGAGCGCAAGAGACCCAGTACTTC | CASSLDRGAQETQYF